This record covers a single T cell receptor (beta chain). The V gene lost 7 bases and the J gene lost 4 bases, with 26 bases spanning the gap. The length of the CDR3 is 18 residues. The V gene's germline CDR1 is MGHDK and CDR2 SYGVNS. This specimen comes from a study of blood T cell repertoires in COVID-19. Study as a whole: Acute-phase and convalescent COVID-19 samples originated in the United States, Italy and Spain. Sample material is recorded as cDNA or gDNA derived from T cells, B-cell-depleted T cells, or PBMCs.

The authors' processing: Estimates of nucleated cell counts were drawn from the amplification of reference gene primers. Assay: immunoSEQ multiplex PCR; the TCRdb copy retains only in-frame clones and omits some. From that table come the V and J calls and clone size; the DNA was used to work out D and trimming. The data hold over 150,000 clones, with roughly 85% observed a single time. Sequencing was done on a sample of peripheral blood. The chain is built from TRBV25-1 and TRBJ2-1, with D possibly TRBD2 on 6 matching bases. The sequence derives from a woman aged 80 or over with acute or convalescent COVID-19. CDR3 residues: CASNRRAAGLVRYNEQFF. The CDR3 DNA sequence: TGTGCCAGCAACCGGAGGGCCGCCGGCTTGGTTCGGTACAATGAGCAGTTCTTC. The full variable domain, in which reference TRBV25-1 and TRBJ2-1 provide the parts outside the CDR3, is EADIYQTPRYLVIGTGKKITLECSQTMGHDKMYWYQQDPGMELHLIHYSYGVNSTEKGDLSSESTVSRIRTEHFPLTLESARPSHTSQYLCASNRRAAGLVRYNEQFFGPGTRLTVL.